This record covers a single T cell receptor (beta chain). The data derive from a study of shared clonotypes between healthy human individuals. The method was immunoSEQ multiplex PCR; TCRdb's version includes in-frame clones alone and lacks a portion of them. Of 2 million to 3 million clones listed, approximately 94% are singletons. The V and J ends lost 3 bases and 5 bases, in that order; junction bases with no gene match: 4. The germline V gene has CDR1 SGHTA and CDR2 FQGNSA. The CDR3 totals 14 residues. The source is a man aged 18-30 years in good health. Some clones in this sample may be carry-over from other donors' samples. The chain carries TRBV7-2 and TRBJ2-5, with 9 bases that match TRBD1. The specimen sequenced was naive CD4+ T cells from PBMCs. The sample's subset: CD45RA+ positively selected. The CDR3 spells CASSLDRGWETQYF. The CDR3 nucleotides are TGTGCCAGCAGCTTGGACAGGGGCTGGGAGACCCAGTACTTC.